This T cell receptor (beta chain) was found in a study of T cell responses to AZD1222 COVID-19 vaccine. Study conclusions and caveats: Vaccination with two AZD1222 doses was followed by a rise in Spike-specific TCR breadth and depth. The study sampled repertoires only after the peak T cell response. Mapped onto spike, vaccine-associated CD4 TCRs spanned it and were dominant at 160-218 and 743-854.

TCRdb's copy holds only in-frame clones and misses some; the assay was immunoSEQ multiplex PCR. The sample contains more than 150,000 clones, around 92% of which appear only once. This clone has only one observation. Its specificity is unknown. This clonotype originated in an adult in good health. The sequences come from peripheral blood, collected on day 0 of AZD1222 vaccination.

CDR3 in DNA: TGTGCCTGGACACGGGGGAACGAAAAACTGTTTTTT. This translates into CAWTRGNEKLFF. The rearrangement links TRBV30 to TRBJ1-4; D may be TRBD1 (5 bases). Germline CDR1 is GTSNPN and CDR2 is SVGIG (reference sequence). CDR3 length: 12 residues. The V end was cut by 4 bases, the J end by 8 bases, with 11 bases between.